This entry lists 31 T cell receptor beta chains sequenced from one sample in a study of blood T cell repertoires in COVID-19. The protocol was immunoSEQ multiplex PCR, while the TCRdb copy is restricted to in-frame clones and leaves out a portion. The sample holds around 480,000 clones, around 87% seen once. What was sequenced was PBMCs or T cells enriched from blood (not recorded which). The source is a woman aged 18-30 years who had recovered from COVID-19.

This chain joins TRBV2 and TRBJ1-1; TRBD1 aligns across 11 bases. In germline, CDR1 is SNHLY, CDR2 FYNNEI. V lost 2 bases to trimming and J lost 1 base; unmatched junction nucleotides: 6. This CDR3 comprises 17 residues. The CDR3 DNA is TGTGCCAGCAGTGAAAAGGGACAGGGGGGCCCGAACACTGAAGCTTTCTTT. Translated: CASSEKGQGGPNTEAFF.

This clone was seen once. The CDR3 DNA reads TGCGCCAGCAGGCCCGCCCAAGGAGCAGATACGCAGTATTTT. This translates into CASRPAQGADTQYF. The chain combines TRBV5-1 with TRBJ2-3; D gene unclear. Trimming took 5 bases from V and 4 from J, leaving 14 bases between them. The germline V gene encodes CDR1 SGHRS and CDR2 YFSETQ. This CDR3 contains 14 residues.

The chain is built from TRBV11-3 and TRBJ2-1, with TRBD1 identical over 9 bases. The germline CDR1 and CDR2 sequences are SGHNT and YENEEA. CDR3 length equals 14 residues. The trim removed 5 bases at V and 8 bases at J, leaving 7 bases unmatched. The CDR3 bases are TGTGCCAGCAGCCCCCGGACAGGGGTCGATGAGCAGTTCTTC. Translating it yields CASSPRTGVDEQFF.

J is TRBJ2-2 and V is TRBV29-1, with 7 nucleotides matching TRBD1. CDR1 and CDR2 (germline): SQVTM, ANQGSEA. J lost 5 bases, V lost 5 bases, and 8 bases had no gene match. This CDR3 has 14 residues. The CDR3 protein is CSVTRGRGTGELFF. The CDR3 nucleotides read TGCAGCGTTACTAGGGGGCGCGGGACCGGGGAGCTGTTTTTT.

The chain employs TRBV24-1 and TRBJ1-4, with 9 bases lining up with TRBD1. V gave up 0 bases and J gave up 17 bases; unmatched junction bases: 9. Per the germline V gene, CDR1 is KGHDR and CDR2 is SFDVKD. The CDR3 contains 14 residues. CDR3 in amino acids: CATSDLGTGWRLFF. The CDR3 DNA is TGTGCCACCAGTGATTTGGGGACAGGGTGGAGACTCTTTTTT.

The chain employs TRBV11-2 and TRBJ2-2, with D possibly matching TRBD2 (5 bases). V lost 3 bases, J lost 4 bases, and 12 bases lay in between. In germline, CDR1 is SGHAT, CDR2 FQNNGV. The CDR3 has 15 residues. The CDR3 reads CASSLRRKGTGELFF. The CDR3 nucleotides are TGTGCCAGCAGCTTGAGGAGGAAAGGCACCGGGGAGCTGTTTTTT. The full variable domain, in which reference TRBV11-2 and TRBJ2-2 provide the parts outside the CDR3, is EAGVAQSPRYKIIEKRQSVAFWCNPISGHATLYWYQQILGQGPKLLIQFQNNGVVDDSQLPKDRFSAERLKGVDSTLKIQPAKLEDSAVYLCASSLRRKGTGELFFGEGSRLTVL.

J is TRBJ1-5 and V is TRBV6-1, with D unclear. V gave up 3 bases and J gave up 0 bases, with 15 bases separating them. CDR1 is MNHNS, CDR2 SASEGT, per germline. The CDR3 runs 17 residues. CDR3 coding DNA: TGTGCCAGCAGTGAGTCTTTAACAGTTTATAGCAATCAGCCCCAGCATTTT. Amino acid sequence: CASSESLTVYSNQPQHF.

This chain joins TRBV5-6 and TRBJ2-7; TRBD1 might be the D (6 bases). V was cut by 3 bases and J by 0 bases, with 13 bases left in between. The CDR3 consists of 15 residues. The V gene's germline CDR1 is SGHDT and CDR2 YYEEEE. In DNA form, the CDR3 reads TGTGCCAGCAGCTCTTTTAACAGGGACTCCTACGAGCAGTACTTC. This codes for CASSSFNRDSYEQYF.

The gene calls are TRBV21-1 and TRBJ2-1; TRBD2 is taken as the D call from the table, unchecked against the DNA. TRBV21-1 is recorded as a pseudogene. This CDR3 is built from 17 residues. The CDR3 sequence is CASSKVARSGLYNEQFF. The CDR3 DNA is TGTGCCAGCAGCAAAGTCGCGAGGAGCGGGTTATACAATGAGCAGTTCTTC.

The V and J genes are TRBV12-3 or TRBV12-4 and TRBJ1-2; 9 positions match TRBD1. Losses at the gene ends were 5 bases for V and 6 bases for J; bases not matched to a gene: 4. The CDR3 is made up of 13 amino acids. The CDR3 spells CASSPTGGDGYTF. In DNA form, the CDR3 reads TGTGCCAGCAGTCCGACAGGGGGGGATGGCTACACCTTC.

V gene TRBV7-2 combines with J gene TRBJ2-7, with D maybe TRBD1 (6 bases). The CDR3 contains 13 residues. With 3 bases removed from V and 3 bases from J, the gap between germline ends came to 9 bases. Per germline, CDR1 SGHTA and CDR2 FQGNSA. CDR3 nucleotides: TGTGCCAGCAGCTTTACAGGGAGCTACGAGCAGTACTTC. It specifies CASSFTGSYEQYF.

The CDR3 spells CASSDYWTVNNSPLHF. The CDR3 region has the DNA TGTGCCAGCAGTGATTATTGGACAGTAAATAATTCACCCCTCCACTTT. The chain employs TRBV2 and TRBJ1-6; D perhaps matches TRBD1 (6 bases). The CDR3 is 16 residues long. CDR1 is SNHLY and CDR2 is FYNNEI in the germline V gene. V was clipped by 3 bases and J by 5 bases, with 14 bases between them.

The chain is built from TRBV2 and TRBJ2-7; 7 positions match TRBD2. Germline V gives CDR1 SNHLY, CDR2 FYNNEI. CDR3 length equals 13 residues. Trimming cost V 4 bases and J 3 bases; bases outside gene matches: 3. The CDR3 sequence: CASSGPGGYEQYF. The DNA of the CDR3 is TGTGCCAGCAGTGGACCGGGGGGCTACGAGCAGTACTTC.

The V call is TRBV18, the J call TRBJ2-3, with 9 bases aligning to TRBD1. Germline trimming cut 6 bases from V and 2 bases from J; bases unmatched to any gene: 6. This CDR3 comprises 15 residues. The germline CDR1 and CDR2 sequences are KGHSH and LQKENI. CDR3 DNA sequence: TGTGCCAGCTCCCCCGGGGACAGGGTCACAGATACGCAGTATTTT. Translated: CASSPGDRVTDTQYF.

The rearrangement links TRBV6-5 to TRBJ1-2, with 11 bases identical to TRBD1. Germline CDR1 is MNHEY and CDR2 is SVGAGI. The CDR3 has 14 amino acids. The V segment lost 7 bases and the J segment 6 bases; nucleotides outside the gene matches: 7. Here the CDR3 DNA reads TGTGCCAGCATCACTGGGACAGGGGGTGATGGCTACACCTTC. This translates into CASITGTGGDGYTF.

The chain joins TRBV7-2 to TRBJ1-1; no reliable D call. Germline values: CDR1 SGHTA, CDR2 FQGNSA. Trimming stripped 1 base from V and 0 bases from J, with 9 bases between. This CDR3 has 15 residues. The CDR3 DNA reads TGTGCCAGCAGCTTAGGTAGAATTATGAACACTGAAGCTTTCTTT. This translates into CASSLGRIMNTEAFF.

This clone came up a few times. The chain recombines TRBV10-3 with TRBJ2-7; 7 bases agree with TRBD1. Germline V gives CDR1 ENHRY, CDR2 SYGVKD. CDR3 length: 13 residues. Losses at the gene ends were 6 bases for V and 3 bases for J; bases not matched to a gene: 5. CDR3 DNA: TGTGCCATCAGGTCGGGACAGCTCTACGAGCAGTACTTC. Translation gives CAIRSGQLYEQYF.

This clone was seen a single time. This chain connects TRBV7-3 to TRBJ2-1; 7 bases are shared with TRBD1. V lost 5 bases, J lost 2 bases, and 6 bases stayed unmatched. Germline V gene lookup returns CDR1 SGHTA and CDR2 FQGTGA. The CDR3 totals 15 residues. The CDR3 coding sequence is TGTGCCAGCAGCGTCAGACAGGGCGCCTACAATGAGCAGTTCTTC. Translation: CASSVRQGAYNEQFF. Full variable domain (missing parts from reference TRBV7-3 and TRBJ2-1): GAGVSQTPSNKVTEKGKYVELRCDPISGHTALYWYRQSLGQGPEFLIYFQGTGAADDSGLPNDRFFAVRPEGSVSTLKIQRTERGDSAVYLCASSVRQGAYNEQFFGPGTRLTVL.

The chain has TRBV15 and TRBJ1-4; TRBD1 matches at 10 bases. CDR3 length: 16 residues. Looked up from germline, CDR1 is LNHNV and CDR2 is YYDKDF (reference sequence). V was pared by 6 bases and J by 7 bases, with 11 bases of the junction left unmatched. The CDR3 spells CATRATGGREGEKLFF. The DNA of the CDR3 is TGTGCCACCAGAGCGACAGGGGGCCGCGAGGGTGAAAAACTGTTTTTT.

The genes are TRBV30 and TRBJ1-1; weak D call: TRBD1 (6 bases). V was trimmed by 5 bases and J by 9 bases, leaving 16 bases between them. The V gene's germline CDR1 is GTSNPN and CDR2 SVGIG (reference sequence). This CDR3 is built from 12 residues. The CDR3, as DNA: TGTGCCTGGCTTGGCCCGGGACAAAAAGCTTTCTTT. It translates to CAWLGPGQKAFF.

CDR3 sequence reads: CASSESMTGQGSYNEQFF. The CDR3 coding sequence is TGCGCCAGCAGTGAGTCTATGACGGGACAGGGAAGCTACAATGAGCAGTTCTTC. The chain joins TRBV10-1 to TRBJ2-1; 9 bases line up with TRBD1. Per the germline V gene, CDR1 is WNHNN and CDR2 is SYGVQD (reference sequence). The CDR3 sequence is 18 residues long. V trimming: 0 bases; J trimming: 3 bases; junction bases outside the gene matches: 9.

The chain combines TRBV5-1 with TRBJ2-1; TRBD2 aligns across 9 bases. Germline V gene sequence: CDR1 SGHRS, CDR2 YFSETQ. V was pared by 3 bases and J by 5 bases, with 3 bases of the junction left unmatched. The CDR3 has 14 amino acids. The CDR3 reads CASSWVAGDNEQFF. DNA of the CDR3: TGCGCCAGCAGCTGGGTAGCGGGGGACAATGAGCAGTTCTTC.

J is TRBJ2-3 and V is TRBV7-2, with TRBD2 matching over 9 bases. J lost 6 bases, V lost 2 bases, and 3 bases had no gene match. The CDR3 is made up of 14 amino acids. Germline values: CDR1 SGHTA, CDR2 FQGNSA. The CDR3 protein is CASSLLSGGDTQYF. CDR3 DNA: TGTGCCAGCAGCTTACTCAGCGGGGGGGATACGCAGTATTTT.

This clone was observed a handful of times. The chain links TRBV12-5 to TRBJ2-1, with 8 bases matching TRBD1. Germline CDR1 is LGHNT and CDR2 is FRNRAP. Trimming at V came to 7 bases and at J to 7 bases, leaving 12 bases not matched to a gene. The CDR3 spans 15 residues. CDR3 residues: CASALGRGQINEQFF. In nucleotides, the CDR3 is TGTGCTAGTGCCCTGGGCAGGGGGCAAATTAATGAGCAGTTCTTC.

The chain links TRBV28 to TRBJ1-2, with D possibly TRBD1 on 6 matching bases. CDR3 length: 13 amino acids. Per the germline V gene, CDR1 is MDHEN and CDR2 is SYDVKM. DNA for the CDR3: TGTGCTTTACGGGACACCAAACTTTATGGCTACACCTTC. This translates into CALRDTKLYGYTF.

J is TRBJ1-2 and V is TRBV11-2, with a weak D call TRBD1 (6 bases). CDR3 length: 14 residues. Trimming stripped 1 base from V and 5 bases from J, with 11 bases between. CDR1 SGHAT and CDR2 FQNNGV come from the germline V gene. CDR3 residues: CASSLAGGRYGYTF. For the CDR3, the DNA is TGTGCCAGCAGCTTAGCTGGGGGCCGGTATGGCTACACCTTC.

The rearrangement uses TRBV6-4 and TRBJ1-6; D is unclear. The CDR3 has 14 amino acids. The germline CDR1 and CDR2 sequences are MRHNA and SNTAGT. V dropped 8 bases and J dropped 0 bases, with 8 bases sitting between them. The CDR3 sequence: CASPNSSYNSPLHF. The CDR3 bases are TGTGCCAGCCCTAACAGCTCCTATAATTCACCCCTCCACTTT.

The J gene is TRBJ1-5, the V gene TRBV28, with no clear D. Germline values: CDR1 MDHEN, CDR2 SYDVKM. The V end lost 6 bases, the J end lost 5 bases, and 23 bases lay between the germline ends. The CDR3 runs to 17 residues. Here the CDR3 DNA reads TGTGCCAGCAGGGGCCTCCCGGGTTTCGGGGTAGATCAGCCCCAGCATTTT. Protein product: CASRGLPGFGVDQPQHF.

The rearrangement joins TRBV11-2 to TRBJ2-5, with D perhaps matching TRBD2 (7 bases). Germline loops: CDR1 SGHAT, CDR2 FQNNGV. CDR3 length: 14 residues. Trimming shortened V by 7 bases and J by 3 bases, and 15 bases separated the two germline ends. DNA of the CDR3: TGTGCCAGCACCCAAGGGGGGGTGGAAGAGACCCAGTACTTC. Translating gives CASTQGGVEETQYF.

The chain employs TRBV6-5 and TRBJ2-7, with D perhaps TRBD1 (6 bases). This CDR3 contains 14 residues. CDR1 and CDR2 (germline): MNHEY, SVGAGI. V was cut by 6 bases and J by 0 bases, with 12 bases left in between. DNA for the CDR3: TGTGCCAGCAGCATCAGGGGCGCCTCCTACGAGCAGTACTTC. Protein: CASSIRGASYEQYF.

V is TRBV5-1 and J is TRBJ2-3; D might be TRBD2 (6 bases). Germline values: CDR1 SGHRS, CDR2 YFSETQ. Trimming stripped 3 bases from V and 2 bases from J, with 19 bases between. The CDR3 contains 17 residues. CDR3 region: CASSSLGGRIDTDTQYF. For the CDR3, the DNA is TGCGCCAGCAGCTCCCTCGGGGGTCGGATCGACACAGATACGCAGTATTTT.